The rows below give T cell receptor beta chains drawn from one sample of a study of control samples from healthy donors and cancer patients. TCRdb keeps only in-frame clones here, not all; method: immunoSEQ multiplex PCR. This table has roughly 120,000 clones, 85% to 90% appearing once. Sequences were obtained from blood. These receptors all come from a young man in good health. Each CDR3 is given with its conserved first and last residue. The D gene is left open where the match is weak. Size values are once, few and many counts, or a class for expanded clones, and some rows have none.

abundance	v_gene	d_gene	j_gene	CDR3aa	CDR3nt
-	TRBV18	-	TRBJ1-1	CASSRTENTEAFF	TGTGCCAGCTCAAGAACAGAGAACACTGAAGCTTTCTTT
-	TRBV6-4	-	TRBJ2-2	CASSDQANTGELFF	TGTGCCAGCAGCGATCAGGCGAACACCGGGGAGCTGTTTTTT
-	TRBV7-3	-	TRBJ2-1	CASSLTPQNNEQFF	TGTGCCAGCAGCTTAACGCCCCAGAACAATGAGCAGTTCTTC
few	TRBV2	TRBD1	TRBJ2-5	CASSTGQGIVQETQYF	TGTGCCAGCAGCACCGGACAGGGGATAGTCCAAGAGACCCAGTACTTC
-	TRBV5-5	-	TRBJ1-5	CASSLRQTRGQPQHF	TGTGCCAGCAGCTTGCGCCAGACTCGGGGTCAGCCCCAGCATTTT
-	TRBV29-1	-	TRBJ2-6	CSVEGTVSSGANVLTF	TGCAGCGTTGAAGGGACAGTGTCCTCTGGGGCCAACGTCCTGACTTTC
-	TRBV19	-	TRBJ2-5	CASSREETQYF	TGTGCCAGTAGTAGGGAAGAGACCCAGTACTTC
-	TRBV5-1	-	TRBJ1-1	CASSLGTLGTEAFF	TGCGCCAGCAGCTTGGGTACTCTGGGCACTGAAGCTTTCTTT
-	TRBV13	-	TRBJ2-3	CASSLVGTSTDTQYF	TGTGCCAGCAGCTTAGTCGGGACTAGCACAGATACGCAGTATTTT
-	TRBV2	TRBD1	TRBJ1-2	CASGVTGDYGYTF	TGTGCCAGCGGGGTAACAGGGGACTATGGCTACACCTTC
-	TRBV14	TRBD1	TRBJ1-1	CASSQVPGQGEAFF	TGTGCCAGCAGCCAAGTCCCGGGACAGGGTGAAGCTTTCTTT
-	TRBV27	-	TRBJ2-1	CASSLQKTYNEQFF	TGTGCCAGCAGTTTGCAGAAGACTTACAATGAGCAGTTCTTC
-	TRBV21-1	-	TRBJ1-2	CASSKGGGQGRNYGYTF	TGTGCCAGCAGCAAAGGGGGGGGACAGGGGCGTAACTATGGCTACACCTTC
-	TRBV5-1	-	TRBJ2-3	CASRGGVKDTQYF	TGCGCCAGCCGAGGGGGGGTCAAAGATACGCAGTATTTT
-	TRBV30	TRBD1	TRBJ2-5	CAWGDRGRGETQYF	TGTGCCTGGGGAGACAGGGGGCGCGGAGAGACCCAGTACTTC
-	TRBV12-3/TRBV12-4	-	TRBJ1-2	CASSLRREGGYTF	TGTGCCAGCAGTTTAAGGAGGGAAGGAGGCTACACCTTC
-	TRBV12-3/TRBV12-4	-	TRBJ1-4	CASSLVSEKLFF	TGTGCCAGCAGTTTAGTTTCCGAAAAACTGTTTTTT
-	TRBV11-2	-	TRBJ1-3	CASSSQGNTIYF	TGTGCCAGCAGCTCCCAGGGAAACACCATATATTTT
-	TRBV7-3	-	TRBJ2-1	CASSLNKGNEQFF	TGTGCCAGCAGCCTCAATAAAGGGAATGAGCAGTTCTTC
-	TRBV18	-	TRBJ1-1	CASSLLDRQPEAFF	TGTGCCAGCTCACTCTTGGACAGACAGCCTGAAGCTTTCTTT
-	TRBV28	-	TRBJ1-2	CASSLNGYGYTF	TGTGCCAGCAGTTTGAACGGCTATGGCTACACCTTC